The 11 T cell receptor beta chains listed next were all sequenced from one sample in a study of shared clonotypes between healthy human individuals. Some clones are missing from TCRdb's copy, which holds only in-frame ones; the method was immunoSEQ multiplex PCR. The profile shows approximately 2,000,000 clones, roughly 90% of them singletons. Sequenced: naive CD4+ T cells from PBMCs. The subset was: CD45RA+ positively selected. These receptors were collected from a man younger than 30 in good health. Some clones in this sample may be carry-over from other donors' samples.

Points on this clone: Other DNA sequences from this sample encode an identical CDR3 as well. The chain uses TRBV18 and TRBJ2-7; TRBD2 might be the D (6 bases). This CDR3 has 13 residues. Germline V gene sequence: CDR1 KGHSH, CDR2 LQKENI. V was pared by 2 bases and J by 5 bases, with 10 bases between. CDR3 sequence reads: CASSPSGGNEQYF. CDR3 DNA: TGTGCCAGCTCACCATCCGGGGGTAACGAGCAGTACTTC.

The gene calls are TRBV15 and TRBJ1-1; the D gene is possibly TRBD1 (6 bases). The CDR3 is made up of 13 amino acids. The V and J ends lost 2 bases and 5 bases respectively, with 9 bases between them. The germline gives CDR1 LNHNV, CDR2 YYDKDF (reference sequence). The CDR3: CATSRQTGTEAFF. CDR3 coding DNA: TGTGCCACCAGCAGACAAACAGGGACTGAAGCTTTCTTT.

The CDR3 coding sequence is TGTGCCACCTCTCGCGGGTCTCAAACCGGGGAGCTGTTTTTT. Its protein is CATSRGSQTGELFF. V and J are TRBV15 and TRBJ2-2; D might be TRBD2 (5 bases). This CDR3 has 14 amino acids. Trimming cost V 8 bases and J 5 bases, with 15 bases left between them. Germline-derived CDR1 and CDR2 are LNHNV and YYDKDF (reference sequence).

The chain links TRBV29-1 to TRBJ2-1; D gene ambiguous. The CDR3 sequence is 13 residues long. V was clipped by 4 bases and J by 10 bases, with 17 bases between them. Germline V gene sequence: CDR1 SQVTM, CDR2 ANQGSEA. The CDR3, as DNA: TGCAGCGTTGTGAAGGGCCCCAAGTCCGAGCAGTTCTTC. It codes for CSVVKGPKSEQFF.

The CDR3 is CASSYGSATANQPQHF. The CDR3, as DNA: TGTGCCAGCAGTTACGGGTCAGCGACAGCGAATCAGCCCCAGCATTTT. The chain couples TRBV6-6 to TRBJ1-5; possible D gene TRBD1, 5 bases. Germline V gene lookup returns CDR1 MNHNY and CDR2 SVGAGI (reference sequence). CDR3 length: 16 residues. V lost 2 bases and J 4 bases, leaving 15 bases between the germline ends.

This rearrangement joins TRBV15 to TRBJ1-2; D is undetermined. The germline gives CDR1 LNHNV, CDR2 YYDKDF (reference sequence). Trimming took 5 bases from V and 5 from J, leaving 18 bases between them. The CDR3 runs to 15 residues. CDR3 protein: CATSGTHESWYGYTF. As DNA, the CDR3 is TGTGCCACCAGCGGAACCCATGAGTCTTGGTATGGCTACACCTTC.

The V and J genes are TRBV5-1 and TRBJ2-1; no reliable D call. The CDR3 spans 13 residues. The V end lost 1 base, the J end lost 8 bases, and 10 bases lay between the germline ends. Germline V lookup: CDR1 SGHRS, CDR2 YFSETQ. The CDR3 DNA is TGCGCCAGCAGCTTGCGCCGCCCCCATGAGCAGTTCTTC. This gives the protein CASSLRRPHEQFF. Full variable domain (outside the CDR3, taken from reference TRBV5-1 and TRBJ2-1): KAGVTQTPRYLIKTRGQQVTLSCSPISGHRSVSWYQQTPGQGLQFLFEYFSETQRNKGNFPGRFSGRQFSNSRSEMNVSTLELGDSALYLCASSLRRPHEQFFGPGTRLTVL.

This clone was seen once. The rearrangement uses TRBV20-1 and TRBJ2-7; D not resolved. Germline CDR1 DFQATT, CDR2 SNEGSKA (reference sequence). The CDR3 length is 11 residues. Trimming took off 6 bases at V and 4 bases at J, with 10 bases between the two ends. This CDR3 is CSAPDLYEQYF. The CDR3 coding sequence is TGCAGTGCCCCCGATTTGTACGAGCAGTACTTC.

This clone came up once. The chain couples TRBV6-1 to TRBJ2-1, with unresolved D. The CDR3 extends over 12 amino acids. V lost 1 base, J lost 7 bases, and 5 bases lay in between. Per the germline V gene, CDR1 is MNHNS and CDR2 is SASEGT. As DNA, the CDR3 is TGTGCCAGCAGTGAAGTGAGGAATGAGCAGTTCTTC. Its protein is CASSEVRNEQFF.

This clone was seen just once. The J gene is TRBJ1-3, the V gene TRBV11-2; no clear D. Trimming shortened V by 3 bases and J by 6 bases, and 9 bases separated the two germline ends. The CDR3 has 13 residues. CDR1 and CDR2 from the germline V gene are SGHAT and FQNNGV. In nucleotides, the CDR3 is TGTGCCAGCAGCTTGGGCCTCCAAAACACCATATATTTT. Encoded protein: CASSLGLQNTIYF.

The rearrangement uses TRBV7-8 and TRBJ1-4; TRBD1 matches 9 bases. Trimming took 5 bases from V and 7 from J; bases not matched to a gene: 8. CDR3 length: 15 amino acids. The germline V gene has CDR1 SGHVS and CDR2 FQNEAQ. CDR3 protein: CASSHRDRASEKLFF. CDR3 coding DNA: TGTGCCAGCAGCCACCGGGACAGGGCTAGTGAAAAACTGTTTTTT.